These 26 T cell receptor beta chains came from one sample sequenced in a study of control samples from healthy donors and cancer patients. Only in-frame clones appear in the TCRdb table, and some are missing; sequencing was by immunoSEQ multiplex PCR. The table lists approximately 49,000 clones, 70% to 90% of them singletons. Input material: PBMCs. The receptors derive from a woman aged 45-65 years with lung cancer.

The chain joins TRBV29-1 to TRBJ1-2; the D is unclear. The V end was cut by 4 bases, the J end by 5 bases, with 5 bases between. This CDR3 has 10 amino acids. Germline assignment: CDR1 SQVTM and CDR2 ANQGSEA. As DNA, the CDR3 is TGCAGCGTTGGAGAGTATGGCTACACCTTC. It is translated as CSVGEYGYTF.

DNA for the CDR3: TGTGCCAGCAGCTCCGGGACAGCGGAGGATACGCAGTATTTT. Amino acid sequence: CASSSGTAEDTQYF. The chain employs TRBV7-3 and TRBJ2-3; 7 nucleotides agree with TRBD1. CDR1 and CDR2 (germline): SGHTA, FQGTGA. V gave up 4 bases and J gave up 6 bases; unmatched junction bases: 7. The CDR3 totals 14 residues.

The chain carries TRBV7-9 and TRBJ2-1; D not certain. The CDR3 loop spans 12 amino acids. Deletions cut 3 bases from V and 9 bases from J, with 9 bases between. Looked up from germline, CDR1 is SEHNR and CDR2 is FQNEAQ (reference sequence). Here the CDR3 DNA reads TGTGCCAGCAGCTTCGATAGACTTGAGCAGTTCTTC. It specifies CASSFDRLEQFF. Combining the CDR3 with reference TRBV7-9 and TRBJ2-1 gives the whole variable domain DTGVSQNPRHKITKRGQNVTFRCDPISEHNRLYWYRQTLGQGPEFLTYFQNEAQLEKSRLLSDRFSAERPKGSFSTLEIQRTEQGDSAMYLCASSFDRLEQFFGPGTRLTVL.

V usage is TRBV28 and J usage is TRBJ2-7, with 7 bases matching TRBD1. The V and J ends lost 8 bases and 2 bases, in that order; junction bases with no gene match: 9. The CDR3 contains 14 residues. The germline CDR1 and CDR2 sequences are MDHEN and SYDVKM. The DNA for the CDR3 is TGTGCCAGCCGAAGACAGGGCTTTACCTACGAGCAGTACTTC. This translates into CASRRQGFTYEQYF.

The rearrangement uses TRBV6-6 and TRBJ1-1; the match to TRBD1 covers 7 bases. In germline, CDR1 is MNHNY, CDR2 SVGAGI (reference sequence). The CDR3 sequence is 13 residues long. V lost 6 bases and J lost 6; bases outside the gene matches: 7. CDR3 residues: CASRPTGIAEAFF. Here the CDR3 DNA reads TGTGCCAGCAGGCCGACAGGGATCGCTGAAGCTTTCTTT.

V gene TRBV7-9 combines with J gene TRBJ1-3; the D gene is possibly TRBD1 (5 bases). Germline values: CDR1 SEHNR, CDR2 FQNEAQ (reference sequence). This CDR3 is built from 14 residues. The ends were cut back, 2 bases at V and 6 bases at J, with 11 bases in the middle. CDR3 nucleotides: TGTGCCAGCAGCTTAAGCGGGACTGAAAACACCATATATTTT. This translates into CASSLSGTENTIYF.

The chain has TRBV9 and TRBJ2-2, with TRBD2 matching over 7 bases. V lost 4 bases to trimming and J lost 2 bases; unmatched junction nucleotides: 5. The CDR3 contains 15 residues. Germline V CDR1 and CDR2: SGDLS, YYNGEE. The CDR3 protein is CASSWGGGNTGELFF. CDR3 nucleotide sequence: TGTGCCAGCAGCTGGGGCGGGGGAAACACCGGGGAGCTGTTTTTT.

J is TRBJ1-1 and V is TRBV6-5; D not resolved. V was pared by 5 bases and J by 0 bases, with 4 bases between. The length of the CDR3 is 12 residues. The germline V gene has CDR1 MNHEY and CDR2 SVGAGI. CDR3: CASSQLNTEAFF. In DNA, the CDR3 is TGTGCCAGCAGTCAATTGAACACTGAAGCTTTCTTT.

The CDR3, as DNA: TGCGCCAGCAGCTTGAGACAGGGGTCTGGCAATGAGCAGTTCTTC. It specifies CASSLRQGSGNEQFF. This chain uses TRBV5-1 with TRBJ2-1, with 8 bases that match TRBD1. This CDR3 comprises 15 residues. Germline V CDR1 and CDR2: SGHRS, YFSETQ. V was pared by 1 base and J by 6 bases, with 6 bases of the junction left unmatched.

CDR3: CASSTAGVHGYTF. The CDR3 region has the DNA TGTGCCAGCAGTACCGCGGGGGTACATGGCTACACCTTC. The chain links TRBV27 to TRBJ1-2; D is perhaps TRBD1 (5 bases). V was pared by 5 bases and J by 6 bases, with 13 bases between. Germline V lookup: CDR1 MNHEY, CDR2 SMNVEV (reference sequence). This CDR3 has 13 residues.

This clone is a singleton in its sample. The chain is built from TRBV11-3 and TRBJ2-7; D is unclear. Trimming left V 5 bases short and J 4 bases short, with 15 bases between. In germline, CDR1 is SGHNT, CDR2 YENEEA. The CDR3 consists of 14 residues. In DNA form, the CDR3 reads TGTGCCAGCAGCAATCTGGACCTGAGTTACGAGCAGTACTTC. Residues: CASSNLDLSYEQYF. The whole variable domain, filled in from reference TRBV11-3 and TRBJ2-7, reads EAGVVQSPRYKIIEKKQPVAFWCNPISGHNTLYWYLQNLGQGPELLIRYENEEAVDDSQLPKDRFSAERLKGVDSTLKIQPAELGDSAVYLCASSNLDLSYEQYFGPGTRLTVT.

This rearrangement joins TRBV4-3 to TRBJ2-1, with TRBD1 matching over 7 bases. The CDR3 sequence is 16 residues long. V was pared by 1 base and J by 0 bases, with 3 bases of the junction left unmatched. Per the germline V gene, CDR1 is LGHNA and CDR2 is YSLEER. The CDR3 DNA reads as TGCGCCAGCAGCCAAGTGTCAGGGGGCTCCTACAATGAGCAGTTCTTC. Translation gives CASSQVSGGSYNEQFF.

J is TRBJ1-3 and V is TRBV11-2; no definite D call. Germline V lookup: CDR1 SGHAT, CDR2 FQNNGV. With 0 bases removed from V and 4 bases from J, the gap between germline ends came to 4 bases. This CDR3 region has 13 residues. CDR3 in DNA: TGTGCCAGCAGCTTAGAGAGGGGAAACACCATATATTTT. This codes for CASSLERGNTIYF.

The chain is built from TRBV11-2 and TRBJ2-1, with no clear D. The V end lost 1 base, the J end lost 8 bases, and 6 bases lay between the germline ends. Germline V gene sequence: CDR1 SGHAT, CDR2 FQNNGV. This CDR3 has 12 amino acids. CDR3 nucleotides: TGTGCCAGCAGCTTAGTGTTGCATGAGCAGTTCTTC. Translating it yields CASSLVLHEQFF.

To note about this clone: At one end the junction does not follow the germline gene, possibly because of a read error. The chain uses TRBV20-1 and TRBJ1-2; perhaps TRBD1 as D (5 bases). The CDR3 runs to 10 residues. Germline V gene lookup returns CDR1 DFQATT and CDR2 SNEGSKA (reference sequence). This CDR3 is CSASDGARLF. The CDR3 coding sequence is TGCAGTGCTAGCGACGGGGCCAGACTGTTC.

The V and J genes are TRBV7-2 and TRBJ2-7; possible D gene TRBD1, 5 bases. V was trimmed by 2 bases and J by 0 bases, leaving 14 bases between them. The CDR3 is made up of 16 amino acids. Per the germline V gene, CDR1 is SGHTA and CDR2 is FQGNSA. The CDR3 DNA is TGTGCCAGCAGCTTAACCACAGGCATCTTCTCCTACGAGCAGTACTTC. This sequence encodes CASSLTTGIFSYEQYF.

This clone occurred a few times. Other DNA sequences in the sample encode the same CDR3. The chain has TRBV5-1 and TRBJ1-1; the D is unclear. The CDR3 consists of 14 residues. With 5 bases removed from V and 1 base from J, the gap between germline ends came to 12 bases. CDR1 and CDR2 from the germline V gene are SGHRS and YFSETQ. This CDR3 is CASSPNPGNTEAFF. In DNA, the CDR3 is TGCGCCAGCAGTCCAAATCCAGGGAACACTGAAGCTTTCTTT.

This clone has only a few counts. V is TRBV7-2 and J is TRBJ1-1; 8 bases map to TRBD1. The CDR3 consists of 15 residues. The junction had 5 bases not matched to a gene; V was cut back by 5 bases and J by 0 bases. Germline V lookup: CDR1 SGHTA, CDR2 FQGNSA. CDR3 in amino acids: CASSLRTGLNTEAFF. The CDR3 nucleotides are TGTGCCAGCAGCCTTCGGACAGGGCTGAACACTGAAGCTTTCTTT.

J is TRBJ1-1 and V is TRBV18; the D is unclear. This CDR3 has 15 residues. V lost 0 bases to trimming and J lost 4 bases, with 12 bases between them. Germline V gene lookup returns CDR1 KGHSH and CDR2 LQKENI. CDR3 amino acids: CASSPPGTRATEAFF. CDR3 coding DNA: TGTGCCAGCTCACCACCGGGTACGAGGGCCACTGAAGCTTTCTTT. The full variable domain, its missing parts supplied by reference TRBV18 and TRBJ1-1, is NAGVMQNPRHLVRRRGQEARLRCSPMKGHSHVYWYRQLPEEGLKFMVYLQKENIIDESGMPKERFSAEFPKEGPSILRIQQVVRGDSAAYFCASSPPGTRATEAFFGQGTRLTVV.

The genes are TRBV24-1 and TRBJ2-3; TRBD1 or TRBD2 may be the D gene (5 bases each). This CDR3 comprises 13 residues. Trimming removed 3 bases from V and 7 bases from J, with 10 bases in between. Germline CDR1 is KGHDR and CDR2 is SFDVKD. Written as DNA, the CDR3 is TGTGCCACCAGTGATGCCGGGGCTTATACGCAGTATTTT. Its translation is CATSDAGAYTQYF.

V and J are TRBV10-3 and TRBJ2-7; D is uncertain. Germline V gene sequence: CDR1 ENHRY, CDR2 SYGVKD. With 6 bases removed from V and 7 bases from J, the gap between germline ends came to 10 bases. CDR3 size: 11 residues. DNA of the CDR3: TGTGCCATCAGCATTCTAGGAGAGCAGTACTTC. Translating gives CAISILGEQYF.

This clone turned up a few times. The chain employs TRBV6-4 and TRBJ1-2; D not resolved. The CDR3 consists of 14 residues. Germline CDR1 and CDR2: MRHNA and SNTAGT. V lost 4 bases, J lost 4 bases, and 13 bases lay in between. CDR3 sequence: CASSVSHGSYGYTF. DNA for the CDR3: TGTGCCAGCAGTGTTTCTCACGGGTCCTATGGCTACACCTTC.

This rearrangement joins TRBV6-5 to TRBJ2-7, with a tentative D call TRBD2 (5 bases). The germline CDR1 and CDR2 sequences are MNHEY and SVGAGI. The CDR3 extends over 15 amino acids. V dropped 6 bases and J dropped 3 bases, with 18 bases sitting between them. As DNA, the CDR3 is TGTGCCAGCAGACTGGACTCGATGGCTAACTACGAGCAGTACTTC. Translating it yields CASRLDSMANYEQYF.

V and J are TRBV19 and TRBJ1-5, with 9 bases lining up with TRBD1. Germline-derived CDR1 and CDR2 are LNHDA and SQIVND (reference sequence). V shed 0 bases and J 2 bases; nucleotides not matched to a gene: 2. This CDR3 has 16 residues. The CDR3: CASSIDRTGGNQPQHF. The CDR3 region has the DNA TGTGCCAGTAGTATAGATAGGACAGGGGGCAATCAGCCCCAGCATTTT.

The chain is built from TRBV4-3 and TRBJ1-6; D may be TRBD1 (5 bases). From germline, CDR1 is LGHNA and CDR2 YSLEER. CDR3 size: 15 residues. With 3 bases removed from V and 10 bases from J, the gap between germline ends came to 16 bases. The CDR3 DNA reads TGCGCCAGCAGCCAGTTAGCAGGGCCGGCGTCACCCCTCCACTTT. As protein: CASSQLAGPASPLHF.

The chain recombines TRBV6-5 with TRBJ2-2; D remains unclear. The CDR3 has 13 amino acids. V lost 4 bases, J lost 5 bases, and 8 bases lay in between. Germline V gene data show CDR1 as MNHEY and CDR2 as SVGAGI. The CDR3 sequence: CASSSTPTGELFF. Written as DNA, the CDR3 is TGTGCCAGCAGTTCCACTCCGACCGGGGAGCTGTTTTTT.